A selection of T cell receptor beta chains follows, all from one sample in a study of T cell repertoires in cytomegalovirus infection. TCRdb called the reads again in MiXCR, with one record for every CDR3 protein. The sample consists of roughly 730,000 distinct CDR3 sequences, around 31% of them appearing once. Their antigens remain unidentified. Specimen: cultured PBMCs, collected from culture after CMV antigen stimulation. Every receptor here comes from a human donor in good health (CMV status not recorded). Some clones in this sample may be carry-over from other donors' samples. The CDR3 runs from the conserved cysteine through the conserved F or W. The D gene is left open where the match is weak. Rows may omit the clone size; those that give it use once, few, many or a size class.

.	few	TRBV20-1	TRBJ2-5	CSARDQSKSLRQETQYF	TGCAGTGCTAGAGATCAGTCAAAATCTTTGAGGCAAGAGACCCAGTACTTC
.	.	TRBV7-9	TRBJ1-4	CASRIGTPGAEKLFF	TGTGCCAGCCGGATCGGGACCCCCGGTGCTGAAAAACTGTTTTTT
TRBD1	.	TRBV6-6	TRBJ1-5	CASTRQGMNQPQHF	TGTGCCAGCACCCGACAGGGGATGAATCAGCCCCAGCATTTT
TRBD2	.	TRBV6-1	TRBJ2-7	CASSDGLADSYEQYF	TGTGCCAGCAGTGATGGACTAGCGGACTCCTACGAGCAGTACTTC
.	.	TRBV6-5	TRBJ2-7	CASRDSRVGEQYF	TGTGCCAGCAGAGACAGCAGGGTGGGCGAGCAGTACTTC
.	few	TRBV19	TRBJ1-1	CASTMGRGTGYWMNTEAFF	TGTGCCAGTACCATGGGGAGGGGGACGGGGTATTGGATGAACACTGAAGCTTTCTTT
.	.	TRBV6-1	TRBJ1-6	CASSGRPRDSPLHF	TGTGCCAGCAGTGGCCGGCCTCGGGATTCACCCCTCCACTTT
TRBD2	few	TRBV7-6	TRBJ2-1	CASRWGAGWQFF	TGTGCCAGCAGATGGGGAGCGGGATGGCAGTTCTTC
.	.	TRBV6-6	TRBJ1-2	CASRFDSLLTF	TGTGCCAGCAGATTCGACAGTCTCCTTACCTTC
.	.	TRBV6-5	TRBJ1-1	CASSSDRINTEAFF	TGTGCCAGCAGCTCAGACAGAATCAACACTGAAGCTTTCTTT
.	few	TRBV6-6	TRBJ1-1	CASSYGRDAFF	TGTGCCAGCAGTTACGGACGGGACGCTTTCTTT
.	.	TRBV12-3/TRBV12-4	TRBJ2-7	CASRRGGGPPYEQYF	TGTGCCAGCAGGAGGGGAGGTGGGCCGCCCTACGAGCAGTACTTC
TRBD1	.	TRBV10-3	TRBJ1-5	CATRPGQGSGNQPQHF	TGTGCCACTCGTCCGGGACAGGGGTCGGGCAATCAGCCCCAGCATTTT
.	few	TRBV11-2	TRBJ1-1	CASSSLPGAVTEAFF	TGTGCCAGCAGCTCCCTCCCGGGGGCGGTCACTGAAGCTTTCTTT
.	few	TRBV7-9	TRBJ1-3	CASSPRATDSGNTIYF	TGTGCCAGCAGCCCCCGGGCAACCGACTCTGGAAACACCATATATTTT
.	.	TRBV20-1	TRBJ2-7	CSAPSELPPRAYEQYF	TGCAGTGCCCCCTCGGAGTTACCACCTAGGGCCTACGAGCAGTACTTC
TRBD2	.	TRBV2	TRBJ2-1	CAREGPSGAYNEQFF	TGTGCCAGGGAAGGTCCTAGCGGGGCCTACAATGAGCAGTTCTTC
.	.	TRBV7-2	TRBJ2-3	CASTQWGEGTQYF	TGTGCCAGCACCCAGTGGGGCGAGGGTACGCAGTATTTT
TRBD1	.	TRBV7-9	TRBJ1-2	CASSQSTTGYYGYTF	TGTGCCAGCAGCCAATCAACGACAGGGTACTATGGCTACACCTTC
.	.	TRBV5-1	TRBJ2-7	CASSLASGTRLYEQYF	TGCGCCAGCAGCTTGGCCAGCGGGACAAGGTTGTACGAGCAGTACTTC
TRBD1	.	TRBV4-2	TRBJ1-6	CASSQDPHRQGLNSPLHF	TGTGCCAGCAGCCAAGATCCCCACCGACAGGGCTTAAATTCACCCCTCCACTTT
.	.	TRBV12-5	TRBJ1-2	CASAPTQASGGYTF	TGTGCTAGTGCTCCTACACAGGCCTCTGGGGGCTACACCTTC
.	.	TRBV12-3/TRBV12-4	TRBJ2-5	CASSLIGESTGQETQYF	TGTGCCAGCAGTTTAATAGGGGAGTCAACTGGGCAAGAGACCCAGTACTTC
.	few	TRBV4-1	TRBJ1-4	CASSHPPRRSEKLFF	TGCGCCAGCAGCCATCCTCCCAGGCGATCGGAAAAACTGTTTTTT
.	many	TRBV7-9	TRBJ1-1	CASSRQGGNTEAFF	TGTGCCAGCAGCCGGCAGGGCGGAAACACTGAAGCTTTCTTT
.	.	TRBV7-8	TRBJ1-2	CASSLGRDRVYGYTF	TGTGCCAGCAGCTTAGGCAGGGATCGGGTCTATGGCTACACCTTC
.	.	TRBV11-2	TRBJ2-3	CASSLLWRSTDTQYF	TGTGCCAGCAGCTTATTGTGGCGTAGCACAGATACGCAGTATTTT
TRBD1	.	TRBV30	TRBJ1-6	CAWSALNDRGYNSPLHF	TGTGCCTGGAGTGCCCTAAATGACAGGGGATATAATTCACCCCTCCACTTT
TRBD1	many	TRBV28	TRBJ2-7	CASSLSGTGGYEQYF	TGTGCCAGCAGTTTGTCCGGGACAGGAGGTTACGAGCAGTACTTC
.	few	TRBV20-1	TRBJ2-3	CSARGFRGGADTQYF	TGCAGTGCTAGAGGTTTTCGGGGTGGGGCAGATACGCAGTATTTT
TRBD1	few	TRBV6-5	TRBJ1-2	CASSNSPGQGLYGYTF	TGTGCCAGCAGTAATTCGCCGGGACAGGGGTTATATGGCTACACCTTC
.	few	TRBV7-9	TRBJ1-5	CASSLGQFGQPQHF	TGTGCCAGCAGCTTAGGGCAGTTCGGTCAGCCCCAGCATTTT
TRBD1	few	TRBV4-2	TRBJ1-6	CASRTGTGRSPLHF	TGTGCCAGCAGGACGGGGACAGGGCGTTCACCCCTCCACTTT
.	many	TRBV7-2	TRBJ1-2	CASSSRRGGSYGYTF	TGTGCCAGCAGCTCCCGCCGAGGGGGTAGCTATGGCTACACCTTC
.	.	TRBV4-1	TRBJ2-7	CASSQWGSGEQYF	TGCGCCAGCAGCCAATGGGGGTCGGGCGAGCAGTACTTC
TRBD1	.	TRBV19	TRBJ2-7	CASTGVDRGGEQYF	TGTGCCAGTACCGGGGTGGACAGGGGTGGCGAGCAGTACTTC
TRBD1	few	TRBV12-3/TRBV12-4	TRBJ2-5	CASRRQDRANIGETQYF	TGTGCCAGCAGACGACAGGACAGGGCTAATATTGGAGAGACCCAGTACTTC
TRBD2	.	TRBV12-3/TRBV12-4	TRBJ2-5	CASSFTSGGPGETQYF	TGTGCCAGCAGCTTCACTAGCGGGGGGCCGGGGGAGACCCAGTACTTC
TRBD1	few	TRBV7-9	TRBJ2-7	CASSLAGRQGLNEQYF	TGTGCCAGCAGCTTAGCGGGGAGACAGGGGCTTAACGAGCAGTACTTC
.	many	TRBV7-2	TRBJ2-6	CASSQASGANVLTF	TGTGCCAGCAGTCAGGCATCTGGGGCCAACGTCCTGACTTTC
.	few	TRBV11-2	TRBJ2-1	CASSLVGLGYEQFF	TGTGCCAGCAGCTTAGTCGGGCTGGGGTATGAGCAGTTCTTC
.	once	TRBV4-2	TRBJ1-4	CASSQQTQGLNEKLFF	TGTGCCAGCAGCCAACAAACACAGGGCCTAAATGAAAAACTGTTTTTT
TRBD1	.	TRBV19	TRBJ2-7	CASSISSGTGSSYEQYF	TGTGCCAGTAGTATATCCTCCGGGACAGGGAGCTCCTACGAGCAGTACTTC
TRBD1	.	TRBV4-1	TRBJ1-2	CASSEPTRDRASGYTF	TGCGCCAGCAGCGAACCGACCCGGGACAGGGCGAGTGGCTACACCTTC
.	.	TRBV5-6	TRBJ2-5	CASSPTVGLWMQETQYF	TGTGCCAGTAGCCCCACCGTAGGACTATGGATGCAAGAGACCCAGTACTTC
.	few	TRBV11-2	TRBJ1-4	CASSLSNEKLFF	TGTGCCAGCAGCTTATCAAATGAAAAACTGTTTTTT
TRBD1	many	TRBV7-2	TRBJ1-3	CASSLDRTGDSGNTIYF	TGTGCCAGCAGTTTGGACAGGACTGGTGACTCTGGAAACACCATATATTTT
TRBD1	many	TRBV7-2	TRBJ1-5	CASSYDRGTNQPQHF	TGTGCCAGCAGCTACGACAGGGGTACTAATCAGCCCCAGCATTTT
TRBD1	.	TRBV3-1	TRBJ1-1	CASSQEGQGSPEAFF	TGTGCCAGCAGCCAAGAGGGACAGGGATCCCCTGAAGCTTTCTTT
.	.	TRBV29-1	TRBJ1-2	CSVETVDSFYGYTF	TGCAGCGTTGAAACCGTAGACAGCTTCTATGGCTACACCTTC
.	few	TRBV6-5	TRBJ2-7	CASSYGTLNYEQYF	TGTGCCAGCAGTTACGGGACGCTCAACTACGAGCAGTACTTC
.	few	TRBV7-8	TRBJ2-2	CASSLPQMLTGELFF	TGTGCCAGCAGCTTGCCACAGATGCTAACCGGGGAGCTGTTTTTT
.	.	TRBV7-8	TRBJ1-3	CASSPSPRNTIYF	TGTGCCAGCAGCCCTAGTCCCAGAAACACCATATATTTT
TRBD1	many	TRBV7-2	TRBJ2-5	CASNFGTAKETQYF	TGTGCCAGCAACTTTGGGACAGCGAAAGAGACCCAGTACTTC